The present TCR beta chain was sequenced within a study of cytotoxic CD8 clonotypes in ibrutinib-treated CLL. Study information: Partial responses numbered approximately 24 and complete responses 2; after a median about 72 months, roughly 15 stayed remitted and about twelve progressed.

Trimming cost V 7 bases and J 8 bases; bases outside gene matches: 12. This CDR3 is built from 14 residues. Germline-derived CDR1 and CDR2 are LNHDA and SQIVND (reference sequence). Target depth was 1 in 200,000 to 1 in 1 million T cells, about 10x per clonotype. The data were produced by immunoSEQ multiplex PCR, yet TCRdb's version contains in-frame clones alone and is incomplete. The sample shows some 93,000 clones, approximately 78% of them seen only once. General study results and limits: Sampling time points were not equivalent between sustained-remission and progressing patients. Under treatment, the uncommon public clonotypes either contracted or remained stable.

On this clone itself: The antigen is unknown.

The chain uses TRBV19 and TRBJ1-2, with 8 bases identical to TRBD1. This sequence was found in a human donor with chronic lymphocytic leukemia. Specimen: PBMCs, collected after 12 months of ibrutinib treatment. This CDR3 reads CASTRTGMSFGYTF. The DNA for the CDR3 is TGTGCCAGTACCAGGACAGGGATGTCATTCGGCTACACCTTC.